Listed below are T cell receptor beta chains from one sample, sequenced in a study of identical twins. TCRdb analysed the 5' RACE reads with MiXCR anew, one entry per CDR3 protein. The sample holds over 200,000 distinct CDR3 sequences, about 10% seen once. The sequenced material came from memory T cells sorted from blood. Source of these receptors: a man in his fifties in good health. The CDR3 runs from the conserved cysteine through the conserved F or W. The order of the fields is J gene, V gene, D gene, clone size, CDR3 DNA, CDR3 protein. The D gene is left open where the match is weak. Part of the rows lack a size; the others show once, few, many or a class for expanded clones.

TRBJ2-4 | TRBV12-3/TRBV12-4 | NA | NA | TGTGCCAGCACTCCGAACCAGGGCGTCGGAAACATTCAGTACTTC | CASTPNQGVGNIQYF
TRBJ1-2 | TRBV5-5 | NA | many | TGTGCCAGCACCCTTCGTACAGGCTATGGCTACACCTTC | CASTLRTGYGYTF
TRBJ2-1 | TRBV20-1 | NA | few | TGCAGTGCTAGCCGGGACGGACACTTGGAGGGTGAGCAGTTCTTC | CSASRDGHLEGEQFF
TRBJ2-7 | TRBV6-5 | NA | many | TGTGCCAGCAGTTACGTACGTGCGGTACCCCCTTACGAGCAGTACTTC | CASSYVRAVPPYEQYF
TRBJ1-6 | TRBV7-2 | TRBD1 | many | TGTGCCAGCAGCTTAAGGCAGGGGGGTAATTCACCCCTCCACTTT | CASSLRQGGNSPLHF
TRBJ1-5 | TRBV6-2/TRBV6-3 | TRBD1 | NA | TGTGCCAGCAGTTTTACCGGGACAGGGTTGTTGGGTCAGCCCCAGCATTTT | CASSFTGTGLLGQPQHF
TRBJ2-3 | TRBV20-1 | TRBD2 | many | TGCAGTGCTAGTAGGCCTAGCGGGCGGGTAGATACGCAGTATTTT | CSASRPSGRVDTQYF
TRBJ2-1 | TRBV7-2 | TRBD2 | few | TGTGCCAGCAGCCCTAGCGGGGCCTACAATGAGCAGTTCTTC | CASSPSGAYNEQFF
TRBJ2-1 | TRBV20-1 | TRBD1 | many | TGCAGCGGAACGGACAGGGGAAGAGGAGCCTACAATGAGCAGTTCTTC | CSGTDRGRGAYNEQFF
TRBJ2-1 | TRBV7-2 | NA | many | TGTGCCAGCAGCTTAACAGTGTACAATGAGCAGTTCTTC | CASSLTVYNEQFF
TRBJ2-7 | TRBV5-1 | NA | many | TGCGCCAGCAGCTTGAGCCCCGGTGACTCCTACGAGCAGTACTTC | CASSLSPGDSYEQYF